The 27 T cell receptor beta chains below were found in one sample sequenced in a study of metastatic and nonmetastatic thyroid tumors. TCRdb re-processed the PCR reads through MiXCR. The sample lists about 27,000 clones; more than 10% were seen once. Thyroid surgery was performed in patients who had received no treatment beforehand. Sequencing was performed on blood. The receptor set was obtained from a female donor with papillary thyroid cancer or a benign thyroid nodule (not recorded which). Some clones in this sample may be carry-over from other donors' samples.

Points on this clone: A read error may be the cause here, since a much bigger clone is one base away. The chain has TRBV27 and TRBJ2-2, with a tentative D call TRBD2 (6 bases). Germline V CDR1 and CDR2: MNHEY, SMNVEV (reference sequence). This CDR3 is 17 amino acids long. The DNA for the CDR3 is TGTGCCAGCAGTTTAAGCTTAGGGACTTCTAACACCGGGGAGCCGTTTTTT. Translated: CASSLSLGTSNTGEPFF.

This clone showed up many times. Other DNA sequences in the sample encode the same CDR3. The chain couples TRBV29-1 to TRBJ1-3; 12 bases map to TRBD1. V was clipped by 6 bases and J by 4 bases; unmatched bases: 7. Looked up from germline, CDR1 is SQVTM and CDR2 is ANQGSEA. This CDR3 comprises 15 residues. CDR3 DNA sequence: TGCAGCGTGCAAGGGACAGGGGGCTCGGGAAACACCATATATTTT. Amino acid sequence: CSVQGTGGSGNTIYF.

Ten or more counts support this clone. The chain uses TRBV5-6 and TRBJ1-2; D remains unclear. CDR1 SGHDT and CDR2 YYEEEE come from the germline V gene. V lost 0 bases, J lost 0 bases, and 3 bases lay in between. This CDR3 region has 13 residues. The CDR3 region has the DNA TGTGCCAGCAGCTTGGGTTCTAACTATGGCTACACCTTC. Translation gives CASSLGSNYGYTF.

In the case of this clone: The conserved phenylalanine or tryptophan is not found at the CDR3 terminus, so this likely reflects a read error. The chain employs TRBV6-2 or TRBV6-3 and TRBJ2-7; TRBD2 matches at 11 bases. Per germline, CDR1 MNHEY and CDR2 SVGEGT. Trimming removed 6 bases from V and 7 bases from J; junction bases left unmatched: 11. CDR3 size: 15 residues. Here the CDR3 DNA reads TGTGCCAGCAGAGATAGCGGGAGGGCAAGGGAAGAGCAGTACATC. It translates to CASRDSGRAREEQYI.

This clone has at least ten counts. Other DNA sequences in the same sample also yield this CDR3. This sequence joins TRBV6-5 and TRBJ1-1; no firm D call. Trimming took off 0 bases at V and 7 bases at J, with 15 bases between the two ends. The CDR3 extends over 15 amino acids. From germline, CDR1 is MNHEY and CDR2 SVGAGI. The CDR3 region is CASSYSGNLKGEAFF. For the CDR3, the DNA is TGTGCCAGCAGTTACTCGGGCAACCTGAAGGGTGAAGCTTTCTTT.

This clone was observed a handful of times. J is TRBJ2-1 and V is TRBV10-3, with a possible D match to TRBD2 (5 bases). V gave up 3 bases and J gave up 7 bases, with 10 bases separating them. Germline-derived CDR1 and CDR2 are ENHRY and SYGVKD. The CDR3 spans 13 residues. The CDR3 sequence is CAISESSPNEQFF. The CDR3 DNA reads TGTGCCATCAGTGAATCTAGCCCTAATGAGCAGTTCTTC.

This clone was recorded at least ten times. V and J are TRBV3-1 and TRBJ2-3; TRBD1 matches at 11 bases. Trimming removed 4 bases from V and 4 bases from J; junction bases left unmatched: 1. This CDR3 spans 14 amino acids. CDR1 and CDR2 (germline): LGHDT, YNNKEL (reference sequence). The DNA for the CDR3 is TGTGCCAGCAGCCTGGGACAGGGGGCAGATACGCAGTATTTT. Translating gives CASSLGQGADTQYF.

In this sample, this clone turned up many times. This chain uses TRBV2 with TRBJ1-1; 8 bases are a match to TRBD1. Germline V gives CDR1 SNHLY, CDR2 FYNNEI. J lost 8 bases, V lost 3 bases, and 5 bases had no gene match. The CDR3 is 13 amino acids. CDR3 in amino acids: CASSDRGRGEAFF. The CDR3 DNA follows: TGTGCCAGCAGTGACAGGGGGCGGGGGGAAGCTTTCTTT.

The chain uses TRBV7-3 and TRBJ2-7, with 7 positions matching TRBD2. J lost 0 bases, V lost 6 bases, and 5 bases had no gene match. The CDR3 is 14 amino acids. CDR1 and CDR2 from the germline V gene are SGHTA and FQGTGA. The CDR3 protein is CASSQSGNSYEQYF. The DNA for the CDR3 is TGTGCCAGCAGTCAGAGCGGGAACTCCTACGAGCAGTACTTC.

In its sample, this clone was seen many times. The rearrangement joins TRBV19 to TRBJ2-3, with 10 positions matching TRBD2. Trimming took 1 base from V and 2 from J; bases not matched to a gene: 6. Looked up from germline, CDR1 is LNHDA and CDR2 is SQIVND (reference sequence). The CDR3 runs 17 residues. Here the CDR3 DNA reads TGTGCCAGTAGTATAGGCCTAGCGGGAGTTGTCACAGATACGCAGTATTTT. This gives the protein CASSIGLAGVVTDTQYF.

This clone was seen many times. The chain has TRBV5-5 and TRBJ2-7, with a tentative D call TRBD2 (6 bases). The CDR3 length is 15 residues. Looked up from germline, CDR1 is SGHKS and CDR2 is YYEKEE (reference sequence). With 0 bases removed from V and 3 bases from J, the gap between germline ends came to 13 bases. CDR3 bases: TGTGCCAGCAGCTTGGTGGCGGTGGGACTCTACGAGCAGTACTTC. Its protein is CASSLVAVGLYEQYF.

The chain carries TRBV6-1 and TRBJ1-2; 7 bases align to TRBD1. J gave up 3 bases and V 0 bases, and 13 bases lay outside the gene matches. Germline V CDR1 and CDR2: MNHNS, SASEGT. The CDR3 length is 18 residues. The CDR3 DNA is TGTGCCAGCAGTGAAGCCGTCATGGGATCAACAGGGGACTATGGCTACACCTTC. This translates into CASSEAVMGSTGDYGYTF.

With respect to this clone: The same CDR3 arises from other DNA sequences in this sample as well. The V call is TRBV30, the J call TRBJ2-7, with 7 bases matching TRBD1. The CDR3 runs 14 residues. V shed 0 bases and J 2 bases; nucleotides not matched to a gene: 4. The germline CDR1 and CDR2 sequences are GTSNPN and SVGIG (reference sequence). CDR3 in amino acids: CAWSVSGTAYEQYF. DNA of the CDR3: TGTGCCTGGAGTGTCTCTGGGACAGCCTACGAGCAGTACTTC.

On this clone: Germline is not matched at one junction end, which may reflect a read error. The J gene is TRBJ2-7, the V gene TRBV20-1; D not resolved. The CDR3 is 13 residues long. Germline-derived CDR1 and CDR2 are DFQATT and SNEGSKA (reference sequence). The CDR3 nucleotides are TGCAGTGCTAGGTCCCCTCTGGGCTACGATCAGTACTTC. This translates into CSARSPLGYDQYF.

Ten or more counts support this clone. This rearrangement joins TRBV5-6 to TRBJ2-2, with 9 nucleotides matching TRBD2. The germline gives CDR1 SGHDT, CDR2 YYEEEE. After removal of 2 bases from V and 3 bases from J, the junction contained 8 bases not matched to a gene. This CDR3 has 17 amino acids. CDR3 loop: CASSLGGRAKDTGELFF. In nucleotides, the CDR3 is TGTGCCAGCAGCTTAGGCGGGAGGGCCAAGGACACCGGGGAGCTGTTTTTT.

This clone was seen repeatedly, ten times or more. The rearrangement uses TRBV20-1 and TRBJ1-3; no clear D. Germline V CDR1 and CDR2: DFQATT, SNEGSKA (reference sequence). The CDR3 has 14 residues. The ends were cut back, 6 bases at V and 0 bases at J, with 12 bases in the middle. CDR3 DNA sequence: TGCAGTGCATCACGAGACAACTCTGGAAACACCATATATTTT. This encodes CSASRDNSGNTIYF.

This clone showed up many times. This chain connects TRBV9 to TRBJ1-1; the D is unclear. The CDR3 spans 14 residues. The germline V gene encodes CDR1 SGDLS and CDR2 YYNGEE. V was cut by 0 bases and J by 2 bases, with 8 bases left in between. CDR3 sequence (DNA): TGTGCCAGCAGCGTAGGGCAGACCAACACTGAAGCTTTCTTT. Encoded protein: CASSVGQTNTEAFF.

This clone was seen at least ten times. V is TRBV11-3 and J is TRBJ2-1; 11 positions match TRBD2. The germline V gene encodes CDR1 SGHNT and CDR2 YENEEA. With V trimmed by 5 bases and J by 6 bases, 9 bases remained unmatched. This CDR3 has 16 residues. The CDR3 region has the DNA TGTGCCAGCAGCCAAACTAGCGGGAGTGTGGGCAATGAGCAGTTCTTC. Its protein is CASSQTSGSVGNEQFF.

This chain connects TRBV7-8 to TRBJ2-7; the D gene is possibly TRBD2 (5 bases). Deletions cut 8 bases from V and 7 bases from J, with 18 bases between. CDR3 length: 13 residues. Germline lookup yields CDR1 SGHVS and CDR2 FQNEAQ. CDR3 protein: CASQAKGVWEQYF. For the CDR3, the DNA is TGTGCCAGCCAAGCCAAGGGAGTGTGGGAGCAGTACTTC.

This clone was seen at least ten times. V gene TRBV28 combines with J gene TRBJ1-1, with 11 bases aligning to TRBD1. With V trimmed by 6 bases and J by 3 bases, 3 bases remained unmatched. The CDR3 extends over 14 amino acids. Germline lookup yields CDR1 MDHEN and CDR2 SYDVKM. The CDR3 loop is CASRGQGAYTEAFF. CDR3 coding DNA: TGTGCCAGCAGAGGACAGGGGGCTTACACTGAAGCTTTCTTT.

This clone showed up many times. A clone one base away is much larger, so this may be a read error. The V and J genes are TRBV19 and TRBJ1-3, with D possibly matching TRBD1 (5 bases). This CDR3 has 13 amino acids. Looked up from germline, CDR1 is LNHDA and CDR2 is SQIVND (reference sequence). The CDR3 protein is CASLDSAGDTIYF. The CDR3 DNA sequence: TGTGCCAGTCTTGACAGCGCTGGAGACACCATATATTTT.

This rearrangement joins TRBV6-1 to TRBJ2-7; TRBD2 matches at 7 bases. Germline trimming cut 6 bases from V and 0 bases from J; bases unmatched to any gene: 11. Germline V gene data show CDR1 as MNHNS and CDR2 as SASEGT. CDR3 size: 16 residues. CDR3 sequence (DNA): TGTGCCAGCAGGTCCCCGCTAGCGGCCGACTCCTACGAGCAGTACTTC. Amino acids: CASRSPLAADSYEQYF.

Details on this clone: One end of the junction is discordant with germline, which a read error may explain. The J gene is TRBJ2-2, the V gene TRBV24-1; D uncertain. CDR1 and CDR2 (germline): KGHDR, SFDVKD. There are 12 residues in the CDR3. The CDR3 spells CATSVDTGELFF. CDR3 DNA: TGTGCGACCAGCGTGGACACCGGGGAGCTGTTTTTT.

This clone was found many times. J is TRBJ2-1 and V is TRBV20-1, with TRBD2 identical over 9 bases. Germline trimming cut 3 bases from V and 7 bases from J; bases unmatched to any gene: 7. This CDR3 has 14 residues. The germline CDR1 and CDR2 sequences are DFQATT and SNEGSKA (reference sequence). In DNA, the CDR3 is TGCAGTGCTAGGGACCTAGCGGGACCAAATGAGCAGTTCTTC. Protein product: CSARDLAGPNEQFF.

This clone has ten or more counts. The V and J genes are TRBV9 and TRBJ2-1, with D unresolved. The CDR3 totals 13 residues. V lost 4 bases and J 8 bases, leaving 13 bases between the germline ends. CDR1 SGDLS and CDR2 YYNGEE come from the germline V gene. DNA for the CDR3: TGTGCCAGCAGCCCCCGACCCTCGGATGAGCAGTTCTTC. This translates into CASSPRPSDEQFF.

V is TRBV7-2 and J is TRBJ1-1; maybe TRBD1 (5 bases). The V gene's germline CDR1 is SGHTA and CDR2 FQGNSA. This CDR3 region has 15 residues. V dropped 7 bases and J dropped 0 bases, with 15 bases sitting between them. The CDR3 region is CASINPGGVNTEAFF. CDR3 DNA sequence: TGTGCCAGCATCAATCCTGGAGGGGTGAACACTGAAGCTTTCTTT. The whole variable domain, remainder taken from reference TRBV7-2 and TRBJ1-1, is GAGVSQSPSNKVTEKGKDVELRCDPISGHTALYWYRQSLGQGLEFLIYFQGNSAPDKSGLPSDRFSAERTGGSVSTLTIQRTQQEDSAVYLCASINPGGVNTEAFFGQGTRLTVV.

This clone was picked up many times. The gene calls are TRBV11-2 and TRBJ2-1; D remains ambiguous. The CDR3 consists of 14 residues. Trimming shortened V by 3 bases and J by 9 bases, and 15 bases separated the two germline ends. Germline V gene lookup returns CDR1 SGHAT and CDR2 FQNNGV. CDR3 nucleotides: TGTGCCAGCAGCTTGCCGCCGCTCGTGGGTGAGCAGTTCTTC. Translation: CASSLPPLVGEQFF.